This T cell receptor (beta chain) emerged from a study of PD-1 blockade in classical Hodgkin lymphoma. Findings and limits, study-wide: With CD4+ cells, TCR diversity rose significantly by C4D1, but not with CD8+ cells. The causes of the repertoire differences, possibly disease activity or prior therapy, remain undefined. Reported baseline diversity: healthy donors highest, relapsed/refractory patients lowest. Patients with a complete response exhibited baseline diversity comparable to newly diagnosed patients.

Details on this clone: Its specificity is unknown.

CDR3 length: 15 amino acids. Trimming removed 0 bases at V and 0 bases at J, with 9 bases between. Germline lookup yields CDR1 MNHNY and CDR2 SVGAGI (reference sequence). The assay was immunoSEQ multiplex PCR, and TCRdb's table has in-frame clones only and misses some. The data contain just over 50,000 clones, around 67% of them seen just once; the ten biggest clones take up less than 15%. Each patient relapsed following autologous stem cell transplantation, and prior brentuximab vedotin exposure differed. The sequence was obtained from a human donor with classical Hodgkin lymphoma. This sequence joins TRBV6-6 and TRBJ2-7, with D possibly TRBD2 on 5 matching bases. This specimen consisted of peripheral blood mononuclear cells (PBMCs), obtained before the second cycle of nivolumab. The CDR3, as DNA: TGTGCCAGCAGTTACTCGGGAGCACTCTCCTACGAGCAGTACTTC. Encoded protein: CASSYSGALSYEQYF.